Each of the 22 T cell receptor beta chains below was sequenced from the same sample in a study of blood T cell repertoires in COVID-19. Libraries were prepared by immunoSEQ multiplex PCR; TCRdb keeps only in-frame clonotypes and omits some of them. The sample holds around 130,000 clones; approximately 77% are singletons and the top ten take roughly a fifth. Specimen: peripheral blood. All receptors derive from a man older than 75 with acute or convalescent COVID-19.

This clone came up a few times. The chain recombines TRBV5-8 with TRBJ1-5; 7 nucleotides line up with TRBD1. The CDR3 covers 15 residues. V gave up 6 bases and J gave up 6 bases; unmatched junction bases: 12. The germline V gene has CDR1 SGHTS and CDR2 YDEGEE. CDR3 sequence: CASIPWGTGAQPQHF. The CDR3 DNA reads TGTGCCAGCATCCCATGGGGAACAGGGGCTCAGCCCCAGCATTTT.

The V gene is TRBV7-6, the J gene TRBJ2-1; 8 nucleotides line up with TRBD1. The length of the CDR3 is 18 residues. V trimming: 4 bases; J trimming: 6 bases; junction bases outside the gene matches: 17. Germline V lookup: CDR1 SGHVS, CDR2 FNYEAQ. The CDR3 nucleotides read TGTGCCAGCAGCTCTTGGTCCTGGACAGGGCGCCGGGGCAATGAGCAGTTCTTC. Protein sequence: CASSSWSWTGRRGNEQFF.

V gene TRBV19 combines with J gene TRBJ1-2; D unresolved. From germline, CDR1 is LNHDA and CDR2 SQIVND (reference sequence). CDR3 length: 13 amino acids. Trimming took 4 bases from V and 1 from J, leaving 7 bases between them. CDR3 sequence (DNA): TGTGCCAGTAGTAATATAATTAACTATGGCTACACCTTC. Its protein product is CASSNIINYGYTF.

The V and J genes are TRBV5-1 and TRBJ2-5; the D gene is possibly TRBD2 (5 bases). Trimming pared 3 bases from V and 5 bases from J, leaving 11 bases between. CDR3 length: 13 amino acids. Germline V gene lookup returns CDR1 SGHRS and CDR2 YFSETQ. CDR3 in amino acids: CASSSRAWETQYF. Here the CDR3 DNA reads TGCGCCAGCAGCTCGCGGGCTTGGGAGACCCAGTACTTC. Full variable domain (remainder filled in from reference TRBV5-1 and TRBJ2-5): KAGVTQTPRYLIKTRGQQVTLSCSPISGHRSVSWYQQTPGQGLQFLFEYFSETQRNKGNFPGRFSGRQFSNSRSEMNVSTLELGDSALYLCASSSRAWETQYFGPGTRLLVL.

This chain connects TRBV5-6 to TRBJ2-7, with D perhaps matching TRBD1 (5 bases). CDR1 and CDR2 from the germline V gene are SGHDT and YYEEEE. The V end lost 0 bases, the J end lost 3 bases, and 13 bases lay between the germline ends. The CDR3 consists of 15 residues. The CDR3 loop is CASSLVGQGLYEQYF. Here the CDR3 DNA reads TGTGCCAGCAGCTTGGTGGGTCAGGGTCTCTACGAGCAGTACTTC.

The CDR3 sequence: CASSTTGHQETQYF. The CDR3 nucleotides are TGTGCCAGCAGCACCACGGGACATCAAGAGACCCAGTACTTC. V is TRBV7-2 and J is TRBJ2-5; maybe TRBD1 (6 bases). Deletions cut 5 bases from V and 2 bases from J, with 12 bases between. This CDR3 contains 14 residues. Germline V CDR1 and CDR2: SGHTA, FQGNSA.

The chain combines TRBV5-6 with TRBJ2-1; 7 bases fit TRBD2. Germline loops: CDR1 SGHDT, CDR2 YYEEEE. The CDR3 spans 15 residues. Germline trimming cut 6 bases from V and 3 bases from J; bases unmatched to any gene: 9. The CDR3 region has the DNA TGTGCCAGCATGAACCGGGACTACTACTACAATGAGCAGTTCTTC. It encodes CASMNRDYYYNEQFF. Together with reference TRBV5-6 and TRBJ2-1, the CDR3 gives the full variable domain: DAGVTQSPTHLIKTRGQQVTLRCSPKSGHDTVSWYQQALGQGPQFIFQYYEEEERQRGNFPDRFSGHQFPNYSSELNVNALLLGDSALYLCASMNRDYYYNEQFFGPGTRLTVL.

The chain is built from TRBV18 and TRBJ1-6; D unresolved. The CDR3 has 13 amino acids. V lost 6 bases to trimming and J lost 0 bases, with 3 bases between them. The germline V gene has CDR1 KGHSH and CDR2 LQKENI. The CDR3 sequence: CASSLSYNSPLHF. The CDR3 coding sequence is TGTGCCAGCTCTCTCTCCTATAATTCACCCCTCCACTTT.

The chain uses TRBV21-1 and TRBJ2-1; TRBD1 was called by the table and not checked on the DNA. TRBV21-1 is a documented pseudogene. The CDR3 has 14 residues. The CDR3 here is CASSAGTGCNEQFF. As DNA, the CDR3 is TGTGCCAGCAGTGCCGGGACAGGGTGCAATGAGCAGTTCTTC.

J is TRBJ2-7 and V is TRBV11-2; possibly TRBD2 for D (5 bases). Trimming took 0 bases from V and 5 from J, leaving 8 bases between them. Germline-derived CDR1 and CDR2 are SGHAT and FQNNGV. This CDR3 region has 13 residues. CDR3 DNA sequence: TGTGCCAGCAGCTTAGAGCCGGGAAACGAGCAGTACTTC. Amino acids: CASSLEPGNEQYF.

This chain links TRBV20-1 with TRBJ1-1; D not resolved. The CDR3 is 11 amino acids. V was cut by 3 bases and J by 3 bases, with 5 bases left in between. Germline CDR1 is DFQATT and CDR2 is SNEGSKA (reference sequence). CDR3 residues: CSARADTEAFF. The CDR3 coding sequence is TGCAGTGCTAGGGCGGACACTGAAGCTTTCTTT.

V gene TRBV5-4 combines with J gene TRBJ2-3; 7 nucleotides agree with TRBD1. The CDR3 contains 13 residues. CDR1 is SGHNT, CDR2 YYREEE, per germline (reference sequence). With 6 bases clipped from V and 2 bases from J, the junction kept 3 bases outside the gene matches. CDR3 in amino acids: CASKDRNTDTQYF. DNA of the CDR3: TGTGCCAGCAAGGACAGGAACACAGATACGCAGTATTTT.

This clone was seen a single time. DNA of the CDR3: TGTGCCAGCAGCTCTTTTACAGGGGTAAGGTACGAGCAGTACTTC. It yields the protein CASSSFTGVRYEQYF. This chain joins TRBV5-6 and TRBJ2-7; 7 bases are shared with TRBD1. Germline V CDR1 and CDR2: SGHDT, YYEEEE. The junction had 10 bases not matched to a gene; V was cut back by 3 bases and J by 4 bases. This CDR3 is built from 15 residues.

V gene TRBV7-2 combines with J gene TRBJ1-4, with TRBD1 as a possible D gene (6 bases). Germline lookup yields CDR1 SGHTA and CDR2 FQGNSA. Trimming removed 0 bases from V and 2 bases from J, with 7 bases in between. The CDR3 is made up of 15 amino acids. CDR3 nucleotide sequence: TGTGCCAGCAGCTTAGCACAGGGTACTAATGAAAAACTGTTTTTT. Encoded protein: CASSLAQGTNEKLFF. The full variable domain, rest sourced from reference TRBV7-2 and TRBJ1-4, is GAGVSQSPSNKVTEKGKDVELRCDPISGHTALYWYRQSLGQGLEFLIYFQGNSAPDKSGLPSDRFSAERTGGSVSTLTIQRTQQEDSAVYLCASSLAQGTNEKLFFGSGTQLSVL.

The count of this clone is one. The V call is TRBV18, the J call TRBJ2-1, with D hard to call. The V end lost 5 bases, the J end lost 8 bases, and 10 bases lay between the germline ends. The germline CDR1 and CDR2 sequences are KGHSH and LQKENI. The CDR3 length is 12 residues. CDR3 sequence (DNA): TGTGCCAGCTCATTTGCTGGAGATGAGCAGTTCTTC. It is translated as CASSFAGDEQFF.

The V and J genes are TRBV7-2 and TRBJ2-7; D is possibly TRBD1 (5 bases). CDR1 and CDR2 from the germline V gene are SGHTA and FQGNSA. This CDR3 comprises 15 residues. Trimming cost V 6 bases and J 1 base, with 16 bases left between them. CDR3: CASRQDGRSSYEQYF. The DNA for the CDR3 is TGTGCCAGCAGACAGGACGGGCGGAGTTCCTACGAGCAGTACTTC.

A remark on this clone: Other DNA sequences from this sample encode an identical CDR3 as well. The chain is built from TRBV7-2 and TRBJ1-1; TRBD1 agrees at 7 bases. CDR3 length: 14 residues. Looked up from germline, CDR1 is SGHTA and CDR2 is FQGNSA. The ends lost 3 bases at V and 0 bases at J; junction bases unmatched: 1. The CDR3 loop reads CASSLTGMNTEAFF. In DNA, the CDR3 is TGTGCCAGCAGCTTGACAGGGATGAACACTGAAGCTTTCTTT.

The chain recombines TRBV12-1 with TRBJ2-1; the DNA was not used to check the table's D call, TRBD2. TRBV12-1 corresponds to a pseudogene. This CDR3 is built from 17 residues. CDR3 sequence reads: CASSSYNSGASYNEQFF. CDR3 DNA: TGTGCCAGCAGCTCCTACAATAGCGGGGCCTCCTACAATGAGCAGTTCTTC.

The J gene is TRBJ1-3, the V gene TRBV4-1; the D is unclear. Germline CDR1 MGHRA, CDR2 YSYEKL. V was cut by 1 base and J by 4 bases, with 8 bases left in between. The CDR3 length is 14 residues. The DNA for the CDR3 is TGCGCCAGCAGCCAAGGAGGGTACGGAAACACCATATATTTT. Translating gives CASSQGGYGNTIYF.

At least ten counts were recorded for this clone. The chain uses TRBV3-1 (or the pseudogene TRBV3-2) and TRBJ2-2; 7 bases match TRBD2. After removal of 3 bases from V and 3 bases from J, the junction contained 4 bases not matched to a gene. This CDR3 is built from 15 residues. The V gene's germline CDR1 is LGHDT and CDR2 YNNKEL (reference sequence). In nucleotides, the CDR3 is TGTGCCAGCAGCCAGGGGACTATTTACACCGGGGAGCTGTTTTTT. Protein sequence: CASSQGTIYTGELFF.

Only one count was recorded for this clone. CDR3 bases: TGTGCCAGCAGTGAAACACCGATGAACACTGAAGCTTTCTTT. Protein: CASSETPMNTEAFF. The chain carries TRBV2 and TRBJ1-1, with D unclear. The CDR3 length is 14 residues. Trimming shortened V by 2 bases and J by 0 bases, and 7 bases separated the two germline ends. Per the germline V gene, CDR1 is SNHLY and CDR2 is FYNNEI.

Only a few counts were recorded for this clone. This sequence joins TRBV25-1 and TRBJ2-3, with a possible D match to TRBD2 (7 bases). Germline-derived CDR1 and CDR2 are MGHDK and SYGVNS. This CDR3 is 14 amino acids long. Trimming removed 10 bases from V and 1 base from J, with 15 bases in between. CDR3 residues: CATGWGGGTDTQYF. Written as DNA, the CDR3 is TGTGCCACCGGTTGGGGGGGCGGCACAGATACGCAGTATTTT.